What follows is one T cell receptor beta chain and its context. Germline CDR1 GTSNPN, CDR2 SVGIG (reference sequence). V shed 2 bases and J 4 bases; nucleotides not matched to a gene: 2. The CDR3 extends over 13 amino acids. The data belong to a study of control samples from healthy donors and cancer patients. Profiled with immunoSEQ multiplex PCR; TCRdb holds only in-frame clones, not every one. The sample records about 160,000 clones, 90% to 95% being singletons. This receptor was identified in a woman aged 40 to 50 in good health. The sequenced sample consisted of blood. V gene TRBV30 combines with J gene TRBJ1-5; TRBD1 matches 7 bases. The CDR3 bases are TGTGCCTGGAGTCAACAGGGGAATCAGCCCCAGCATTTT. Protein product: CAWSQQGNQPQHF.